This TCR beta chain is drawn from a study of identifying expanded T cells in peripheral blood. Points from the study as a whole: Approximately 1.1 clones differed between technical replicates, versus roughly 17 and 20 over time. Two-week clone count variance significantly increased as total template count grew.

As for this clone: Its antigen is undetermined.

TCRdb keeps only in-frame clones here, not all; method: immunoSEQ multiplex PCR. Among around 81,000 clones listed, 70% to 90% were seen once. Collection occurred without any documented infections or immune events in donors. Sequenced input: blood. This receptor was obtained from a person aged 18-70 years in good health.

CDR3 amino acids: CASRTQGAPGELFF. The CDR3 DNA reads as TGTGCCAGCAGGACGCAGGGGGCTCCCGGGGAGCTGTTTTTT. The chain carries TRBV6-5 and TRBJ2-2, with 8 bases fitting TRBD1. V lost 6 bases to trimming and J lost 6 bases; unmatched junction nucleotides: 6. Germline lookup yields CDR1 MNHEY and CDR2 SVGAGI. This CDR3 comprises 14 residues.